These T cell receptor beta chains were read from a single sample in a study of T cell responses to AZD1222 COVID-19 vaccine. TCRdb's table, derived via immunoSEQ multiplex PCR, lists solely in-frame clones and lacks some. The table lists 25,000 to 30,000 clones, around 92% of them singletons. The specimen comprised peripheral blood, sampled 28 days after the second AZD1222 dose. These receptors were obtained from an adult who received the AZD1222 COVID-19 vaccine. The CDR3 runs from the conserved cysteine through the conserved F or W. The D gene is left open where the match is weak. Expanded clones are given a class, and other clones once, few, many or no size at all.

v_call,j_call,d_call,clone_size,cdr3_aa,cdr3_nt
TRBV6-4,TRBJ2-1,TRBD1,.,CASSDAQGANEQFF,TGTGCCAGCAGTGACGCCCAGGGGGCCAATGAGCAGTTCTTC
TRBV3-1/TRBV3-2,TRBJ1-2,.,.,CASSLRAGNYGYTF,TGTGCCAGCAGCCTCAGGGCAGGGAACTATGGCTACACCTTC
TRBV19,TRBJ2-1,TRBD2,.,CASSIGRGGSFYEQFF,TGTGCCAGTAGTATAGGAAGGGGCGGGAGCTTCTATGAGCAGTTCTTC
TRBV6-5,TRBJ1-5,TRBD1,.,CASSWAQTGSNQPQHF,TGTGCCAGCAGTTGGGCTCAGACAGGGAGCAATCAGCCCCAGCATTTT
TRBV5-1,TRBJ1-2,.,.,CASSSGTLGGGYTF,TGCGCCAGCAGCTCCGGGACCTTAGGTGGTGGCTACACCTTC
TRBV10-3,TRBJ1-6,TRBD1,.,CAISIGQAEMSPLHF,TGTGCCATCAGTATCGGACAGGCGGAAATGTCACCCCTCCACTTT
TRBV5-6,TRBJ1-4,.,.,CASSLWVTGGNEKLFF,TGTGCCAGCAGCCTATGGGTGACAGGTGGTAATGAAAAACTGTTTTTT
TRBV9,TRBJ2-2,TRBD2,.,CASSVAISGKEELFF,TGTGCCAGCAGCGTAGCTATTAGCGGGAAGGAGGAGCTGTTTTTT
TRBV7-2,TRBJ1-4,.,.,CASSLDAGNNEKLFF,TGTGCCAGCAGCTTAGATGCCGGAAATAATGAAAAACTGTTTTTT
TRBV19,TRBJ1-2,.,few,CASTSIMAGENYGYTF,TGTGCCAGTACTAGTATAATGGCGGGGGAGAACTATGGCTACACCTTC
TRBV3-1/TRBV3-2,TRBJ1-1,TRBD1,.,CASRKASGGWNTEAFF,TGTGCCAGCAGAAAAGCGTCAGGGGGCTGGAACACTGAAGCTTTCTTT
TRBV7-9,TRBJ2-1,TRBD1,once,CASSPQTGGPSNEQFF,TGTGCCAGCAGCCCCCAAACAGGGGGGCCTAGCAATGAGCAGTTCTTC
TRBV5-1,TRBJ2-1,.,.,CASSLEAASNEQFF,TGCGCCAGCAGCTTGGAAGCGGCCTCCAATGAGCAGTTCTTC
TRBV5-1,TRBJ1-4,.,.,CASSWGVGNEKLFF,TGCGCCAGCAGCTGGGGAGTGGGGAATGAAAAACTGTTTTTT
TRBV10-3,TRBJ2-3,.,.,CAIRGGTSTDTQYF,TGTGCCATCAGGGGGGGTACTAGCACAGATACGCAGTATTTT
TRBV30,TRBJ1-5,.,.,CAWSPRSNQPQHF,TGTGCCTGGAGCCCACGCAGCAATCAGCCCCAGCATTTT
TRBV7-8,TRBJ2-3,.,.,CASSLRGARGSDTQYF,TGTGCCAGCAGCTTGAGGGGGGCAAGGGGTTCAGATACGCAGTATTTT
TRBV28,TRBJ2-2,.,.,CASSPPTRSTGELFF,TGTGCCAGCAGTCCCCCGACTAGGAGTACCGGGGAGCTGTTTTTT
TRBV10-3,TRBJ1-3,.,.,CAISKGSGNTIYF,TGTGCCATCAGCAAGGGCTCTGGAAACACCATATATTTT
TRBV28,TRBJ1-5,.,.,CASSSPSGGSNQPQHF,TGTGCCAGCAGTTCCCCCTCGGGGGGAAGCAATCAGCCCCAGCATTTT
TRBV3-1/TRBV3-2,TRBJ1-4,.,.,CASRRLRDRAEKLFF,TGTGCCAGCAGGCGGCTGAGAGATAGAGCTGAAAAACTGTTTTTT
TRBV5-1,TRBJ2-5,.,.,CASSLGQILQETQYF,TGCGCCAGCAGCTTGGGACAGATCCTCCAAGAGACCCAGTACTTC
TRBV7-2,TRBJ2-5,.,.,CASSQQETQYF,TGTGCCAGCAGCCAACAAGAGACCCAGTACTTC
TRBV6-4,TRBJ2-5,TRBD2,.,CASVTRTRGETQYF,TGTGCCAGCGTAACCCGGACTAGGGGAGAGACCCAGTACTTC
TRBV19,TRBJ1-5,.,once,CASSRPGWDQPQHF,TGTGCCAGTAGTCGGCCGGGGTGGGATCAGCCCCAGCATTTT
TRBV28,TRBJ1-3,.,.,CASSFPGNTIYF,TGTGCCAGCAGTTTCCCTGGAAACACCATATATTTT
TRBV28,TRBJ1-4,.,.,CASSFGGADNEKLFF,TGTGCCAGCAGTTTCGGGGGGGCGGATAATGAAAAACTGTTTTTT